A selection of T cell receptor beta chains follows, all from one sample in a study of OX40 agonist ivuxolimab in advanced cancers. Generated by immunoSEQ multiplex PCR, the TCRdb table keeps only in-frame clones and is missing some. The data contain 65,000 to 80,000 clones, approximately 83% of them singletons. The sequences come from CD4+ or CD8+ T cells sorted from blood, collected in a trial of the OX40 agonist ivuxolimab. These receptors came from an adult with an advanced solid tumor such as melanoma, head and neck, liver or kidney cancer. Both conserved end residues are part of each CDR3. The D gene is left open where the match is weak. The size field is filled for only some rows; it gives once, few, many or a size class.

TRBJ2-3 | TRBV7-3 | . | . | TGTGCCAGCAGCTTATATGGGGATACGCAGTATTTT | CASSLYGDTQYF
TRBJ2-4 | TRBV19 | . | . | TGTGCCAGTAGTATCGCACAGCACTTAGCCAAAAACATTCAGTACTTC | CASSIAQHLAKNIQYF
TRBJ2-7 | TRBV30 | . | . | TGTGCCTGGAACCGGGGTTACTCCTACGAGCAGTACTTC | CAWNRGYSYEQYF
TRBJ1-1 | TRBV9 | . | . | TGTGCCAGCAGCCTCCACTGGGAATGGACTGAAGCTTTCTTT | CASSLHWEWTEAFF
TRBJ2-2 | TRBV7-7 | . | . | TGTGCCAGCAGCTTTTCCAAGAACACCGGGGAGCTGTTTTTT | CASSFSKNTGELFF
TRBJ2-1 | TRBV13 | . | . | TGTGCCAGCAGCTTAATCACTAACTCCTACAATGAGCAGTTCTTC | CASSLITNSYNEQFF
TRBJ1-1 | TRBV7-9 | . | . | TGTGCCAGCAGCTTAGGGGCGGGTAACACTGAAGCTTTCTTT | CASSLGAGNTEAFF
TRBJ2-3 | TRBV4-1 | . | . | TGCGCCAGCAGCCAAGTCGTTCCTGGGATTACTCAGTATTTT | CASSQVVPGITQYF
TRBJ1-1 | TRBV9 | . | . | TGTGCCAGCGGGGAGAGAATCAACACTGAAGCTTTCTTT | CASGERINTEAFF
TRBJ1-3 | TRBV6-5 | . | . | TGTGCCAGCAAACCCCAGAGAAGCTCTGGAAACACCATATATTTT | CASKPQRSSGNTIYF
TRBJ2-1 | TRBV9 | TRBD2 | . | TGTGCCAGCAGCGTAGAACCTAGCGGGAGTAGAGGTGAGCAGTTCTTC | CASSVEPSGSRGEQFF
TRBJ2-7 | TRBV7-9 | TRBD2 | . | TGTGCCAGCAGCTTGGGACTAAGCGGTCTCGCCGAGCAGTACTTC | CASSLGLSGLAEQYF
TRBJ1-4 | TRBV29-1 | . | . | TGCAGCGTTAACCGGGACCAGAGTGAAAAACTGTTTTTT | CSVNRDQSEKLFF
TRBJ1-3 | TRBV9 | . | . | TGTGCCAGCAGCGCCCAATTGTCCTCTGGAAACACCATATATTTT | CASSAQLSSGNTIYF
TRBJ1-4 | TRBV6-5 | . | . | TGTGCCAGCAGTTACGGGCAGTATAATGAAAAACTGTTTTTT | CASSYGQYNEKLFF
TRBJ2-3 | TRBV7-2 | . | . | TGTGCCAGCAGCTCCCTTGGAAGGGGACCCGTCACAGATACGCAGTATTTT | CASSSLGRGPVTDTQYF
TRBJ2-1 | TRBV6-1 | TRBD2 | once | TGTGCCAGCAGGATGCAGCTAGCGGGGTCGCAGTTCTTC | CASRMQLAGSQFF
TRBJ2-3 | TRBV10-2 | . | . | TGCGCCAGCAGCTTCACAGATACGCAGTATTTT | CASSFTDTQYF
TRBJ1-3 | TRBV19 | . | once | TGTGCCAGTGGTCGAGGCTCAAGCTCTGGAAACACCATATATTTT | CASGRGSSSGNTIYF
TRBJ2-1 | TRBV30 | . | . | TGTGCCTGGGGGACTGGGTTCGGTGAGCAGTTCTTC | CAWGTGFGEQFF
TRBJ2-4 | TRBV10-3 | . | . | TGTGCCATCAAGAAAGAGTTAACCAAAAACATTCAGTACTTC | CAIKKELTKNIQYF
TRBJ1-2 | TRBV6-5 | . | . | TGTGCCAGCAGTCCCTCGGGGAGTTATGGCTACACCTTC | CASSPSGSYGYTF
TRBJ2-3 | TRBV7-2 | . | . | TGTGCCAGCAGCTTAGGGGGACGTAGCACAGATACGCAGTATTTT | CASSLGGRSTDTQYF
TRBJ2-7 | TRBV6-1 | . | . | TGTGCCAGCAGTGAAGAGGGAGGGCAGTACTTC | CASSEEGGQYF
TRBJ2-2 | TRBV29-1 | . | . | TGCAGCGGTCGGGGGAAGAACACCGGGGAGCTGTTTTTT | CSGRGKNTGELFF
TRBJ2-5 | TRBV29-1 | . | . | TGCAGCGTGACCCTCCCCCAAGAGACCCAGTACTTC | CSVTLPQETQYF
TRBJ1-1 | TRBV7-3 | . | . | TGTGCCAGCAGCTTAAAGGAGGGGAGAGCTTTCTTT | CASSLKEGRAFF
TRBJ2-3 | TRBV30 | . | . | TGTGCCTGGAAGGCTAGCACAGATACGCAGTATTTT | CAWKASTDTQYF
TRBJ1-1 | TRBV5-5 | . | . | TGTGCCAGCAGCTTGGCAGGGCAGAACACTGAAGCTTTCTTT | CASSLAGQNTEAFF
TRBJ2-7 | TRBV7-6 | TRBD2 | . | TGTGCCAGCAGCTTAAATATAGCTAGCGGGAGCTACGAGCAGTACTTC | CASSLNIASGSYEQYF
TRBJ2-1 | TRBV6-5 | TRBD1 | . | TGTGCCAGTTCGACAGGGAACTACAATGAGCAGTTCTTC | CASSTGNYNEQFF
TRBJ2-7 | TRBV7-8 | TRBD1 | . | TGTGCCAGCAGCTTAGCCAGACAGGGTTACGAGCAGTACTTC | CASSLARQGYEQYF